These 25 T cell receptor beta chains originate from one sample sequenced in a study of T cells in Graves' hyperthyroidism and ophthalmopathy. It was RNA transcripts that yielded the amplified TCR beta CDR3 regions. HTBI primers were used for first-round RT-PCR of the TCR CDR3. TCRdb redid the calling of the multiplex PCR reads with MiXCR, one entry per CDR3 protein. The sample carries 450,000 to 700,000 distinct CDR3 sequences, 35% to 55% recorded once. Sequencing was done on a sample of peripheral blood or thyroid tissue (not recorded which). All receptors derive from a woman aged 18-29 years with Graves' hyperthyroidism.

The chain carries TRBV10-3 and TRBJ2-6, with 7 bases identical to TRBD2. Germline V CDR1 and CDR2: ENHRY, SYGVKD. This CDR3 has 16 amino acids. V lost 4 bases and J lost 5; bases outside the gene matches: 8. CDR3 protein: CAISGSASGRANVLTF. CDR3 nucleotides: TGTGCCATCAGTGGTTCGGCCAGCGGGAGGGCCAACGTCCTGACTTTC.

This clonotype occurred many times. The chain uses TRBV2 and TRBJ1-5, with D possibly matching TRBD1 (6 bases). V was clipped by 10 bases and J by 0 bases, with 13 bases between them. The germline CDR1 and CDR2 sequences are SNHLY and FYNNEI. The CDR3 is 14 residues long. DNA of the CDR3: TGTGCCAACCGGGACAAAAATAGCAATCAGCCCCAGCATTTT. Amino acid sequence: CANRDKNSNQPQHF.

In this sample, this clonotype turned up a few times. The J gene is TRBJ1-4, the V gene TRBV12-3 or TRBV12-4; D ambiguous. This CDR3 has 17 residues. V was trimmed by 7 bases and J by 0 bases, leaving 18 bases between them. CDR3 amino acids: CASKPEQLAATNEKLFF. CDR3 sequence (DNA): TGTGCCAGCAAACCCGAACAACTAGCTGCAACTAATGAAAAACTGTTTTTT.

V gene TRBV29-1 combines with J gene TRBJ1-2, with 8 bases matching TRBD1. V lost 8 bases to trimming and J lost 3 bases; unmatched junction nucleotides: 5. Germline-derived CDR1 and CDR2 are SQVTM and ANQGSEA. The CDR3 spans 12 residues. DNA of the CDR3: TGCAGCTTGGTACAGGGGGACTATGGCTACACCTTC. Its translation is CSLVQGDYGYTF.

Comment on this clonotype: A much bigger clone sits one base away, suggesting this may be a read error. The CDR3: CASSSTEYNEQYF. CDR3 sequence (DNA): TGTGCCAGCAGCTCGACAGAGTACAATGAGCAGTACTTC. V gene TRBV7-2 combines with J gene TRBJ2-7, with D tentatively TRBD1 (5 bases). V lost 4 bases and J 7 bases, leaving 14 bases between the germline ends. Per the germline V gene, CDR1 is SGHTA and CDR2 is FQGNSA. The CDR3 sequence is 13 residues long.

This clonotype turned up a few times. The chain combines TRBV29-1 with TRBJ2-7, with 14 bases aligning to TRBD2. Germline CDR1 reads SQVTM; CDR2 reads ANQGSEA. The CDR3 totals 14 residues. Trimming took 5 bases from V and 6 from J; bases not matched to a gene: 6. CDR3 residues: CSVSGLAGAGEQYF. CDR3 coding DNA: TGCAGCGTTTCGGGACTAGCGGGAGCCGGCGAGCAGTACTTC.

At least ten counts were recorded for this clonotype. This chain connects TRBV9 to TRBJ2-2; maybe TRBD2 (5 bases). The germline V gene has CDR1 SGDLS and CDR2 YYNGEE. CDR3 length equals 15 residues. V was clipped by 0 bases and J by 0 bases, with 6 bases between them. This CDR3 is CASSVGGTNTGELFF. Here the CDR3 DNA reads TGTGCCAGCAGCGTAGGAGGGACGAACACCGGGGAGCTGTTTTTT.

This clonotype came up many times. This chain uses TRBV18 with TRBJ1-2, with D possibly TRBD1 on 5 matching bases. This CDR3 region has 16 residues. V was cut by 2 bases and J by 8 bases, with 21 bases left in between. Germline V gene sequence: CDR1 KGHSH, CDR2 LQKENI. Written as DNA, the CDR3 is TGTGCCAGCTCACCATTTCGAGGGACCGCTTATTACGGCTACACCTTC. This translates into CASSPFRGTAYYGYTF. The entire variable domain, with the rest obtained from reference TRBV18 and TRBJ1-2, is as follows: NAGVMQNPRHLVRRRGQEARLRCSPMKGHSHVYWYRQLPEEGLKFMVYLQKENIIDESGMPKERFSAEFPKEGPSILRIQQVVRGDSAAYFCASSPFRGTAYYGYTFGSGTRLTVV.

The chain joins TRBV25-1 to TRBJ2-6, with 7 bases matching TRBD2. The ends lost 1 base at V and 16 bases at J; junction bases unmatched: 7. Germline V CDR1 and CDR2: MGHDK, SYGVNS. The CDR3 is made up of 13 amino acids. CDR3 coding DNA: TGTGCCAGCAGTGAATCCCCCCTAGCGGAACTGACTTTC. This codes for CASSESPLAELTF.

As concerns this clonotype: Likely a read error: the CDR3 ends without its conserved phenylalanine or tryptophan. The DNA is left out, because the CDR3 cannot be placed on it with certainty; the CDR3 is given as TCRdb lists it. The CDR3 is CASSYSTS. The rearrangement joins TRBV6-1 to TRBJ2-6. Germline-derived CDR1 and CDR2 are MNHNS and SASEGT. The length of the CDR3 is 8 amino acids, counting both ends.

In nucleotides, the CDR3 is TGTGCCAGCAGCAAGCTGAACTACGAGCAGTACTTC. The encoded protein is CASSKLNYEQYF. This rearrangement joins TRBV7-2 to TRBJ2-7; D is uncertain. This CDR3 is built from 12 residues. V was trimmed by 5 bases and J by 3 bases, leaving 8 bases between them. The germline CDR1 and CDR2 sequences are SGHTA and FQGNSA.

This clonotype was detected only once. One end of the junction varies from germline; a read error may be responsible. The V gene is TRBV7-9, the J gene TRBJ2-3; perhaps TRBD1 as D (6 bases). Germline V CDR1 and CDR2: SEHNR, FQNEAQ (reference sequence). The CDR3 loop spans 14 amino acids. CDR3 amino acids: CASSPTGYTDMQYF. Here the CDR3 DNA reads TGTGCCAGCAGCCCGACAGGTTACACAGATATGCAGTATTTT.

This clonotype was seen repeatedly, ten times or more. The CDR3 is CASSQGDRGTEAFF. The CDR3 coding sequence is TGTGCCAGCAGCCAAGGGGACAGGGGGACTGAAGCTTTCTTT. The chain employs TRBV14 and TRBJ1-1, with 11 bases that match TRBD1. V was clipped by 1 base and J by 5 bases; unmatched bases: 0. From germline, CDR1 is SGHDN and CDR2 FVKESK. The CDR3 extends over 14 amino acids.

The V and J genes are TRBV15 and TRBJ1-2; 8 bases match TRBD1. V lost 3 bases and J lost 7; bases outside the gene matches: 7. This CDR3 has 14 amino acids. The germline gives CDR1 LNHNV, CDR2 YYDKDF (reference sequence). CDR3: CATSSDAGGGGYTF. The CDR3 DNA reads as TGTGCCACCAGCAGCGACGCAGGGGGCGGTGGCTACACCTTC.

The rearrangement uses TRBV29-1 and TRBJ1-2; a weak D match, TRBD1 (5 bases). The CDR3 is made up of 12 amino acids. The V and J ends lost 4 bases and 6 bases respectively, with 12 bases between them. Germline V CDR1 and CDR2: SQVTM, ANQGSEA. This CDR3 reads CSVGDETHGYTF. The CDR3 region has the DNA TGCAGCGTTGGGGACGAGACTCATGGCTACACCTTC.

The chain joins TRBV7-7 to TRBJ2-7, with D possibly TRBD2 on 5 matching bases. The CDR3 spans 10 residues. V lost 6 bases and J lost 9, with 9 bases in between. CDR1 is SSHAT, CDR2 FNYEAQ, per germline (reference sequence). This CDR3 reads CASRLAGQYF. As DNA, the CDR3 is TGTGCCAGCAGATTGGCGGGGCAGTACTTC.

At least ten counts were recorded for this clonotype. The V and J genes are TRBV29-1 and TRBJ2-7; 8 bases are shared with TRBD1. Trimming at V came to 2 bases and at J to 1 base, leaving 7 bases not matched to a gene. This CDR3 spans 15 amino acids. Germline assignment: CDR1 SQVTM and CDR2 ANQGSEA. Here the CDR3 DNA reads TGCAGCGTTGAATTTTCCCGGGACAGGTCCTACGAGCAGTACTTC. As protein: CSVEFSRDRSYEQYF.

The V call is TRBV6-5, the J call TRBJ1-2, with D perhaps matching TRBD1 (6 bases). V shed 7 bases and J shed 4 bases, with 16 bases lying between them. In germline, CDR1 is MNHEY, CDR2 SVGAGI. The CDR3 has 14 amino acids. The DNA of the CDR3 is TGTGCCAGCAATGGTGGGGGGCGTTCCTATGGCTACACCTTC. Protein: CASNGGGRSYGYTF.

The chain links TRBV11-2 to TRBJ2-7; the match to TRBD2 covers 13 bases. This CDR3 is built from 16 residues. V lost 8 bases to trimming and J lost 5 bases; unmatched junction nucleotides: 12. The germline V gene encodes CDR1 SGHAT and CDR2 FQNNGV. The CDR3 sequence: CASYPRRTSGSNEQYF. CDR3 DNA sequence: TGTGCCAGCTACCCCCGCCGGACTAGCGGGAGCAACGAGCAGTACTTC.

This clonotype was seen ten or more times. This sequence joins TRBV12-3 or TRBV12-4 and TRBJ1-2, with D perhaps TRBD1 (6 bases). V shed 5 bases and J shed 2 bases, with 18 bases lying between them. CDR3 length: 16 residues. CDR3 bases: TGTGCCAGCAGTCAACTCTCCGGGACACTAAACTATGGCTACACCTTC. Residues: CASSQLSGTLNYGYTF.

The V gene is TRBV7-9, the J gene TRBJ2-3, with D possibly being TRBD2 (5 bases). Germline V gives CDR1 SEHNR, CDR2 FQNEAQ (reference sequence). This CDR3 region has 13 residues. Trimming cost V 3 bases and J 10 bases, with 14 bases left between them. The CDR3 protein is CASSFAPSGSQYF. DNA of the CDR3: TGTGCCAGCAGCTTTGCCCCCTCGGGGTCGCAGTATTTT.

The chain employs TRBV29-1 and TRBJ1-1, with 9 nucleotides matching TRBD1. The germline V gene has CDR1 SQVTM and CDR2 ANQGSEA. The CDR3 is 14 residues long. V gave up 8 bases and J gave up 2 bases; unmatched junction bases: 9. DNA for the CDR3: TGCAGCATTATAATGGACAGGGGTAACACTGAAGCTTTCTTT. Amino acid sequence: CSIIMDRGNTEAFF. Combining the CDR3 with reference TRBV29-1 and TRBJ1-1 gives the whole variable domain SAVISQKPSRDICQRGTSLTIQCQVDSQVTMMFWYRQQPGQSLTLIATANQGSEATYESGFVIDKFPISRPNLTFSTLTVSNMSPEDSSIYLCSIIMDRGNTEAFFGQGTRLTVV.

CDR3 sequence (DNA): TGCAGTGCTAGTCCTAGCGGGACGATCTCCGAGACCCAGTACTTC. Protein sequence: CSASPSGTISETQYF. This chain joins TRBV20-1 and TRBJ2-5; 9 bases are a match to TRBD2. J was trimmed by 5 bases and V by 3 bases; bases with no gene match: 10. This CDR3 region has 15 residues. Germline V CDR1 and CDR2: DFQATT, SNEGSKA (reference sequence).

The rearrangement joins TRBV7-9 to TRBJ1-2; D possibly corresponds to TRBD1 (5 bases). From germline, CDR1 is SEHNR and CDR2 FQNEAQ (reference sequence). The CDR3 consists of 16 residues. The V end was cut by 5 bases, the J end by 6 bases, with 22 bases between. In DNA form, the CDR3 reads TGTGCCAGCAGCCCCAGTCCCGGGACGGGAACGGATGGCTACACCTTC. It translates to CASSPSPGTGTDGYTF.

This clonotype was found many times. V gene TRBV29-1 combines with J gene TRBJ2-2; 7 nucleotides align to TRBD1. The trim removed 5 bases at V and 8 bases at J, leaving 8 bases unmatched. Germline V gene data show CDR1 as SQVTM and CDR2 as ANQGSEA. There are 13 residues in the CDR3. The CDR3 loop is CSVKGTAAGELFF. The CDR3 DNA follows: TGCAGCGTTAAAGGGACAGCTGCTGGGGAGCTGTTTTTT.